These T cell receptor beta chains were read from a single sample in a study of cytomegalovirus exposure and HLA in healthy donors. The protocol was immunoSEQ multiplex PCR, while the TCRdb copy is restricted to in-frame clones and leaves out a portion. The sample carries about 98,000 clones, roughly nine tenths recorded once. The sample comprised PBMCs. These receptors came from a young woman in good health and CMV-seronegative. Both conserved end residues are part of each CDR3. Fields, in order: V gene, clone size, J gene, D gene, CDR3 DNA, CDR3 protein. The D gene is left open where the match is weak. Only some rows state a clone size, as once, few, many or a class for expanded clones.

V: TRBV19
size: few
J: TRBJ2-7
D: NA
DNA: TGTGCCAGTAGTCGCGCACAGGGAGTATCTGGGACCTACGAGCAGTACTTC
CDR3: CASSRAQGVSGTYEQYF

V: TRBV7-9
size: NA
J: TRBJ1-1
D: NA
DNA: TGTGCCAGCAGCTTCAGGAACACTGAAGCTTTCTTT
CDR3: CASSFRNTEAFF

V: TRBV5-6
size: few
J: TRBJ1-2
D: NA
DNA: TGTGCCAGCAGCTTGGGACAGGATGGCTACACCTTC
CDR3: CASSLGQDGYTF

V: TRBV28
size: once
J: TRBJ1-1
D: NA
DNA: TGTGCCAGCAGTTCCCCCTGGACAAGAATGAACACTGAAGCTTTCTTT
CDR3: CASSSPWTRMNTEAFF

V: TRBV27
size: NA
J: TRBJ2-1
D: NA
DNA: TGTGCCAGCAGTTCAACTAGTTACAATGAGCAGTTCTTC
CDR3: CASSSTSYNEQFF

V: TRBV5-1
size: NA
J: TRBJ2-7
D: NA
DNA: TGCGCCAGCAGCCATAGGATTGGCCCCACAGTTCCCTACTACGAGCAGTACTTC
CDR3: CASSHRIGPTVPYYEQYF

V: TRBV6-5
size: NA
J: TRBJ2-5
D: TRBD2
DNA: TGTGCCAGCTCTGTGAACGGGGGGAGCCAGACCCAGTACTTC
CDR3: CASSVNGGSQTQYF

V: TRBV28
size: NA
J: TRBJ1-4
D: TRBD1
DNA: TGTGCCAGCAGGATTCAGGGGGCTAATGAAAAACTGTTTTTT
CDR3: CASRIQGANEKLFF

V: TRBV5-1
size: NA
J: TRBJ2-1
D: TRBD2
DNA: TGCGCCAGCAGCTTGGCAGGGCGGGAGAGCTACAATGAGCAGTTCTTC
CDR3: CASSLAGRESYNEQFF

V: TRBV6-5
size: NA
J: TRBJ1-2
D: TRBD1
DNA: TGTGCCAGCAGTTCGGAACGACAGGGTAGGGGCTACACCTTC
CDR3: CASSSERQGRGYTF

V: TRBV13
size: NA
J: TRBJ2-1
D: NA
DNA: TGTGCCAGCAGCTTACGGGTTGGCAGAGGGCCAAGTGAGCAGTTCTTC
CDR3: CASSLRVGRGPSEQFF

V: TRBV9
size: NA
J: TRBJ2-7
D: TRBD1
DNA: TGTGCCAGCAGCGTGGAACAGGGACAGGTGGGGGAGCAGTACTTC
CDR3: CASSVEQGQVGEQYF

V: TRBV11-2
size: NA
J: TRBJ1-2
D: TRBD1
DNA: TGTGCCAGCAGCCCTAGACCAGGGGGATCTGGCTACACCTTC
CDR3: CASSPRPGGSGYTF

V: TRBV28
size: once
J: TRBJ2-7
D: NA
DNA: TGTGCCAGCAGTTTGCGCAGGGACGAGCAGTACTTC
CDR3: CASSLRRDEQYF

V: TRBV4-3
size: NA
J: TRBJ2-2
D: NA
DNA: TGCGCCAGCAGCCAAGTTGGGAGGGGGTCCGGGGAGCTGTTTTTT
CDR3: CASSQVGRGSGELFF

V: TRBV12-5
size: NA
J: TRBJ2-7
D: TRBD1
DNA: TGTGCTAGTGGTTTCGGGGACAGGGGCCCCTACGAGCAGTACTTC
CDR3: CASGFGDRGPYEQYF

V: TRBV2
size: once
J: TRBJ2-7
D: NA
DNA: TGTGCCAGCATGGGGGGGGCCTCTACCTACGAGCAGTACTTC
CDR3: CASMGGASTYEQYF

V: TRBV6-1
size: NA
J: TRBJ2-2
D: NA
DNA: TGTGCCAACGAGCGGGACACGAACACCGGGGAGCTGTTTTTT
CDR3: CANERDTNTGELFF

V: TRBV7-8
size: NA
J: TRBJ2-3
D: NA
DNA: TGTGCCAGCAGCCCCCGAAGTGTTGGGCCAGCAAGCACAGATACGCAGTATTTT
CDR3: CASSPRSVGPASTDTQYF

V: TRBV20-1
size: NA
J: TRBJ1-1
D: NA
DNA: TGCAGTGCTGTTCCCAGGACTGAAGCTTTCTTT
CDR3: CSAVPRTEAFF

V: TRBV12-5
size: NA
J: TRBJ1-5
D: TRBD1
DNA: TGTGCTAGTGGTTTAGACAGGGGTAATAGCAATCAGCCCCAGCATTTT
CDR3: CASGLDRGNSNQPQHF

V: TRBV5-1
size: NA
J: TRBJ1-1
D: TRBD1
DNA: TGCGCCAGCAGCTTCCGACAGGGGGCAGGAACTGAAGCTTTCTTT
CDR3: CASSFRQGAGTEAFF

V: TRBV28
size: once
J: TRBJ2-5
D: TRBD2
DNA: TGTGCCATCACTCCATCGGGGGGTGGGACCCAGTACTTC
CDR3: CAITPSGGGTQYF

V: TRBV19
size: NA
J: TRBJ1-1
D: NA
DNA: TGTGCCAGTAGCCTGGACTCCTGGAACACTGAAGCTTTCTTT
CDR3: CASSLDSWNTEAFF

V: TRBV27
size: NA
J: TRBJ2-3
D: NA
DNA: TGTGCCAGCGGAGTCCGCCCGGCGGTAACAGATACGCAGTATTTT
CDR3: CASGVRPAVTDTQYF

V: TRBV11-2
size: NA
J: TRBJ2-7
D: TRBD2
DNA: TGTGCCAGCAGCTTTACCCCTAGACTAGCGGCTTCCTACGAGCAGTACTTC
CDR3: CASSFTPRLAASYEQYF

V: TRBV5-1
size: NA
J: TRBJ2-5
D: NA
DNA: TGCGCCAGCAGCTACAGCCAAGAGACCCAGTACTTC
CDR3: CASSYSQETQYF

V: TRBV28
size: NA
J: TRBJ1-3
D: NA
DNA: TGTGCCAGCAGTCTGACAGCTGGAAACACCATATATTTT
CDR3: CASSLTAGNTIYF

V: TRBV2
size: NA
J: TRBJ2-7
D: TRBD1
DNA: TGTGCCAGCAGTGTCTCCGGGACAGGATTTAGAGGCTACGAGCAGTACTTC
CDR3: CASSVSGTGFRGYEQYF

V: TRBV5-4
size: NA
J: TRBJ2-1
D: NA
DNA: TGTGCCAGCAGCTTGGCGCAGGGTCTTCCCATTAATGAGCAGTTCTTC
CDR3: CASSLAQGLPINEQFF

V: TRBV14
size: NA
J: TRBJ2-3
D: NA
DNA: TGTGCCAGCAGCCAGCGCGCGGGTAGAGGAACAGATACGCAGTATTTT
CDR3: CASSQRAGRGTDTQYF

V: TRBV15
size: NA
J: TRBJ1-1
D: NA
DNA: TGTGCCACCAGCAGAGTGAGTATGAACACTGAAGCTTTCTTT
CDR3: CATSRVSMNTEAFF

V: TRBV28
size: NA
J: TRBJ1-2
D: NA
DNA: TGTGCCAGCAGTTTAGGTACGCGGCTGCCGTGGGGCTACACCTTC
CDR3: CASSLGTRLPWGYTF